This T cell receptor (beta chain) was sequenced in a study of blood T cell repertoires in COVID-19. Overall study: The study drew acute and convalescent COVID-19 samples from the United States, Italy and Spain. The cDNA or gDNA used as material had been derived from T cells, B-cell-depleted T cells, or PBMCs.

TCRdb's table, derived via immunoSEQ multiplex PCR, lists solely in-frame clones and lacks some. The sample has roughly 35,000 clones, 78% seen once. The CDR3 has 15 residues. The V and J ends lost 1 base and 4 bases, in that order; junction bases with no gene match: 4. Germline V lookup: CDR1 SGHTA, CDR2 FQGNSA. The chain employs TRBV7-2 and TRBJ2-5; 9 bases match TRBD2. This TCR was sampled from an elderly man with acute or convalescent COVID-19. Sequencing was performed on peripheral blood. The CDR3 region has the DNA TGTGCCAGCAGCTTAGGAGCGGGGGGATTAGAGACCCAGTACTTC. Its translation: CASSLGAGGLETQYF. Combining the CDR3 with reference TRBV7-2 and TRBJ2-5 gives the whole variable domain GAGVSQSPSNKVTEKGKDVELRCDPISGHTALYWYRQSLGQGLEFLIYFQGNSAPDKSGLPSDRFSAERTGGSVSTLTIQRTQQEDSAVYLCASSLGAGGLETQYFGPGTRLLVL.